This is a list of T cell receptor beta chains from one sample in a study of T-cell memory formation after mild COVID-19. TCRdb re-called the 5' RACE reads with MiXCR, one entry per CDR3 protein. The sample lists 170,000 or so distinct CDR3 sequences, about 22% seen once, with more than 20% in the top ten. The sequenced sample was PBMCs or a T cell subset sorted from them (not recorded which). Every receptor here comes from an adult woman who had mild COVID-19 (a few samples of this study predate the infection). Cell type and time point are not known. CDR3s include the opening cysteine and the closing phenylalanine or tryptophan. The D gene is left open where the match is weak. Size tells how often a clone was seen (once, few, many) or the class of an expanded clone, and some rows leave it out.

v_gene	d_gene	len	abundance	j_gene	CDR3aa	CDR3nt
TRBV4-1	NA	13	NA	TRBJ1-2	CASSQESGVGYTF	TGCGCCAGCAGCCAAGAAAGCGGCGTTGGCTACACCTTC
TRBV24-1	TRBD2	16	NA	TRBJ2-1	CATSELTSGQDNEQFF	TGTGCCACCAGTGAGTTGACTAGCGGGCAAGACAATGAGCAGTTCTTC
TRBV24-1	NA	13	NA	TRBJ2-1	CATSHRGGNEQFF	TGTGCCACCAGTCACAGGGGAGGCAATGAGCAGTTCTTC
TRBV3-2	NA	15	few	TRBJ1-5	CASSQDPTSNQPQHF	TGTGCCAGCAGCCAAGATCCCACTAGCAATCAGCCCCAGCATTTT
TRBV12-3/TRBV12-4	NA	16	many	TRBJ2-7	CASSFQGLVGSYEQYF	TGTGCCAGCAGCTTCCAGGGACTTGTCGGGTCCTACGAGCAGTACTTC
TRBV12-3/TRBV12-4	NA	11	NA	TRBJ1-1	CASSLAVKAFF	TGTGCCAGCAGTTTAGCGGTGAAAGCTTTCTTT
TRBV4-1	TRBD1	15	few	TRBJ2-1	CASSQDRTGGTEQFF	TGCGCCAGCAGCCAAGATCGGACAGGGGGCACTGAGCAGTTCTTC
TRBV5-1	TRBD1	16	few	TRBJ2-1	CASSLGDRASPNEQFF	TGCGCCAGCAGCTTGGGGGACAGGGCAAGCCCCAATGAGCAGTTCTTC
TRBV27	NA	13	NA	TRBJ2-3	CASSTDVADTQYF	TGTGCCAGCAGCACCGATGTCGCAGATACGCAGTATTTT
TRBV27	TRBD1	16	NA	TRBJ2-5	CASSSTGQGPGETQYF	TGTGCCAGCAGTAGCACCGGACAGGGGCCGGGAGAGACCCAGTACTTC
TRBV7-8	NA	21	NA	TRBJ2-6	CASSLESAGYDTSSGANVLTF	TGTGCCAGCAGCTTAGAATCGGCGGGTTATGACACCAGCTCTGGGGCCAACGTCCTGACTTTC
TRBV24-1	NA	18	few	TRBJ2-3	CATSGNEGPEVSTDTQYF	TGTGCCACCAGTGGGAATGAGGGGCCAGAAGTCAGCACAGATACGCAGTATTTT
TRBV15	NA	13	NA	TRBJ1-1	CATSWSMNTEAFF	TGTGCCACCAGCTGGAGTATGAACACTGAAGCTTTCTTT
TRBV4-3	TRBD1	18	NA	TRBJ2-7	CASSQARARDRRSYEQYF	TGCGCCAGCAGCCAAGCCCGGGCCCGGGACAGGCGATCCTACGAGCAGTACTTC
TRBV6-4	NA	14	NA	TRBJ1-1	CASSDGEGGTEAFF	TGTGCCAGCAGTGACGGCGAGGGGGGAACTGAAGCTTTCTTT
TRBV10-3	TRBD2	17	NA	TRBJ2-3	CAISEFATGGSTDTQYF	TGTGCCATCAGTGAGTTCGCTACGGGGGGATCCACAGATACGCAGTATTTT
TRBV4-3	NA	15	NA	TRBJ2-1	CASSQDGSRNNEQFF	TGCGCCAGCAGCCAAGACGGGTCGCGAAACAATGAGCAGTTCTTC
TRBV7-9	TRBD1	15	NA	TRBJ2-7	CASSFGQGEKYEQYF	TGTGCCAGCAGCTTCGGACAGGGTGAGAAATACGAGCAGTACTTC
TRBV7-9	NA	11	NA	TRBJ2-1	CASSPSYEQFF	TGTGCCAGCAGCCCGAGCTATGAGCAGTTCTTC
TRBV15	NA	14	NA	TRBJ1-2	CATSGDSPPSGYTF	TGTGCCACCAGCGGAGACAGCCCTCCTTCGGGCTACACCTTC
TRBV5-1	NA	14	few	TRBJ2-3	CASSLVGAQDTQYF	TGCGCCAGCAGCTTGGTTGGGGCGCAAGATACGCAGTATTTT
TRBV10-2	NA	11	few	TRBJ1-1	CATRGGVGAFF	TGCGCCACCCGAGGGGGGGTGGGAGCTTTCTTT
TRBV27	NA	14	few	TRBJ1-1	CASTLGGMNTEAFF	TGTGCCAGCACCCTCGGGGGGATGAACACTGAAGCTTTCTTT
TRBV5-1	TRBD2	15	few	TRBJ2-1	CASSLAPSGSNEQFF	TGCGCCAGCAGCTTGGCGCCTAGCGGGAGCAATGAGCAGTTCTTC
TRBV6-5	NA	12	NA	TRBJ2-2	CASGAGAGELYF	TGTGCCAGCGGCGCAGGGGCCGGGGAGCTGTATTTT
TRBV9	NA	16	few	TRBJ1-2	CASSPPAGEGIYGYTF	TGTGCCAGCAGCCCCCCTGCGGGGGAGGGTATCTATGGCTACACCTTC
TRBV7-8	NA	13	few	TRBJ2-1	CASSPSERNEQFF	TGTGCCAGCAGCCCCTCAGAAAGGAATGAGCAGTTCTTC
TRBV7-2	TRBD2	14	few	TRBJ2-5	CASSDGTSGETQYF	TGTGCCAGCAGCGACGGGACTAGCGGAGAGACCCAGTACTTC
TRBV15	NA	19	few	TRBJ2-7	CATSRDFLRSDTRPYEQYF	TGTGCCACCAGCAGAGATTTCCTCCGGTCGGACACCAGGCCCTACGAGCAGTACTTC
TRBV20-1	NA	12	NA	TRBJ1-2	CSARESYYGYTF	TGCAGTGCTAGAGAGTCTTACTATGGCTACACCTTC
TRBV24-1	NA	14	NA	TRBJ2-1	CATGGGGNYNEQFF	TGTGCCACCGGAGGAGGGGGCAACTACAATGAGCAGTTCTTC
TRBV29-1	TRBD2	15	NA	TRBJ2-1	CSVEHTSGNYNEQFF	TGCAGCGTGGAACATACTAGCGGAAACTACAATGAGCAGTTCTTC
TRBV30	NA	12	NA	TRBJ2-2	CAWSLRAGELFF	TGTGCCTGGTCCCTCAGAGCGGGGGAGCTGTTTTTT
TRBV16	TRBD2	20	NA	TRBJ2-1	CASSQSFLAGGPSYYNEQFF	TGTGCCAGCAGCCAATCTTTCCTAGCGGGAGGACCAAGCTACTACAATGAGCAGTTCTTC
TRBV6-1	NA	14	few	TRBJ1-1	CASTQRGKPLEAFF	TGTGCCAGCACCCAGAGGGGCAAACCCCTTGAAGCTTTCTTT
TRBV3-1	NA	13	NA	TRBJ2-1	CASSRTGFDEQFF	TGTGCCAGCAGCCGTACGGGATTCGATGAGCAGTTCTTC